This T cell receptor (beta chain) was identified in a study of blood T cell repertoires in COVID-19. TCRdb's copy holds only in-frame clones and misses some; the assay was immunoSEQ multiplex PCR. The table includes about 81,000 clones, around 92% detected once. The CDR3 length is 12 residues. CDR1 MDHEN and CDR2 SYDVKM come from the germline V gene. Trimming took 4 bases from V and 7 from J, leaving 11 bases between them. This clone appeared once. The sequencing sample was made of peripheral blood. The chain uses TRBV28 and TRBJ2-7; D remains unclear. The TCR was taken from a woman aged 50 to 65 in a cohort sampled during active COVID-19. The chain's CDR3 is CASSSTPWEQYF. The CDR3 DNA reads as TGTGCCAGCAGTTCTACCCCATGGGAGCAGTACTTC.